Listed below are T cell receptor beta chains from one sample, sequenced in a study of cytomegalovirus exposure and HLA in healthy donors. Repertoires were generated with immunoSEQ multiplex PCR, while TCRdb's copy carries only in-frame clones and drops some. The sample contains about 180,000 clones, around 80% of which appear only once. Sequencing was done on a sample of PBMCs. The receptors stem from a man in his forties or fifties in good health and CMV-seronegative. The conserved cysteine and the conserved F or W are not part of the CDR3 here. Clone size is shown for a subset of rows, as once, few, many or a class of expanded clone.

V: TRBV10-1; size: once; J: TRBJ2-3; CDR3: ASRWDILASD
V: TRBV7-6; size: few; J: TRBJ2-7; CDR3: ASSVSTGGIYEQY
V: TRBV5-5; size: .; J: TRBJ1-1; CDR3: ASSRDRGRLNTEAF
V: TRBV11-3; size: few; J: TRBJ2-3; CDR3: ASSLRRTDTQY
V: TRBV19; size: .; J: TRBJ2-1; CDR3: ASRRFRGGGYNEQF
V: TRBV9; size: once; J: TRBJ2-3; CDR3: ASSVGQSNTDTQY
V: TRBV7-8; size: .; J: TRBJ2-5; CDR3: ASSTAGGQETQY
V: TRBV4-3; size: once; J: TRBJ2-6; CDR3: ASSHESSGANVLT
V: TRBV7-3; size: .; J: TRBJ2-2; CDR3: ASSSGTSGSAGELF
V: TRBV11-2; size: .; J: TRBJ2-7; CDR3: ASSLAAGTSDGGQY
V: TRBV7-9; size: .; J: TRBJ2-1; CDR3: ASSLGREVSNEQF
V: TRBV7-2; size: .; J: TRBJ2-3; CDR3: ASSQGIDTDTQY
V: TRBV20-1; size: few; J: TRBJ2-7; CDR3: SARSQAGQY
V: TRBV7-9; size: .; J: TRBJ2-7; CDR3: ASSSGHEQY
V: TRBV5-3; size: .; J: TRBJ2-7; CDR3: ARSFNRGQTTYEQY
V: TRBV19; size: .; J: TRBJ1-5; CDR3: ASSMGLTGGMAQPQH
V: TRBV25-1; size: .; J: TRBJ2-1; CDR3: ASSEASGRRYNEQF
V: TRBV7-9; size: .; J: TRBJ2-5; CDR3: ASSSTGLETQY
V: TRBV11-3; size: .; J: TRBJ2-1; CDR3: ASSGQGRAGARNEQF
V: TRBV5-4; size: .; J: TRBJ2-4; CDR3: ASSLDGGALGNIQY
V: TRBV7-2; size: .; J: TRBJ1-1; CDR3: ASRGQPNTEAF
V: TRBV18; size: .; J: TRBJ2-5; CDR3: ASSPGGFQETQY
V: TRBV27; size: once; J: TRBJ2-7; CDR3: ASRMNGDYEQY
V: TRBV4-3; size: .; J: TRBJ1-5; CDR3: ASSQEIRQPQH
V: TRBV5-1; size: .; J: TRBJ2-5; CDR3: ASSLPAPGAETQY
V: TRBV21-1; size: .; J: TRBJ2-5; CDR3: ASSRHMRGDETQY
V: TRBV2; size: .; J: TRBJ2-2; CDR3: ATSGEYTGELF
V: TRBV18; size: .; J: TRBJ1-2; CDR3: ASSQGGGNYGYT
V: TRBV7-2; size: few; J: TRBJ1-5; CDR3: ASSFFGTGGDQPQH
V: TRBV9; size: .; J: TRBJ2-1; CDR3: ASSPRAGGTNEQF
V: TRBV6-6; size: .; J: TRBJ2-7; CDR3: ASSYGQGQTYEQY
V: TRBV7-9; size: .; J: TRBJ2-5; CDR3: ASGLPTALETQY
V: TRBV23-1; size: .; J: TRBJ2-6; CDR3: ASSPAGTGRSGANVLT
V: TRBV7-8; size: .; J: TRBJ1-1; CDR3: ASSSYTGNEAF
V: TRBV2; size: .; J: TRBJ2-7; CDR3: ASSEGQGSPYEQY
V: TRBV28; size: .; J: TRBJ1-4; CDR3: ASSLRPGGREKLF
V: TRBV2; size: .; J: TRBJ2-5; CDR3: ASRVGGIQETQY
V: TRBV7-8; size: .; J: TRBJ2-7; CDR3: ASSSRGRGYIYEQY
V: TRBV10-3; size: .; J: TRBJ2-2; CDR3: AISDAGQGFAELF
V: TRBV27; size: .; J: TRBJ1-2; CDR3: ASSSTGSVGGGYT
V: TRBV30; size: few; J: TRBJ2-1; CDR3: AWSWTSGRRYNEQF
V: TRBV5-1; size: .; J: TRBJ2-5; CDR3: ASSLAGRGAETQY
V: TRBV11-2; size: .; J: .; CDR3: ASSLNSGGSYEQY
V: TRBV18; size: .; J: TRBJ1-5; CDR3: ASSLTDSNQPQH
V: TRBV13; size: .; J: TRBJ2-7; CDR3: ASSLGPPPQGSSYEQY
V: TRBV27; size: few; J: TRBJ1-6; CDR3: ASSPRGTGSSYNSPLH
V: TRBV7-2; size: .; J: TRBJ2-1; CDR3: ASSRTLKWNEQF
V: TRBV5-1; size: few; J: TRBJ2-2; CDR3: ASSLDRAGELF
V: TRBV6-5; size: .; J: TRBJ2-7; CDR3: ASSYSGTGGIYEQY
V: TRBV7-6; size: .; J: TRBJ2-3; CDR3: ASSLTGGAVDTQY
V: TRBV10-3; size: .; J: TRBJ2-7; CDR3: AISDAQGSYEQY
V: TRBV18; size: .; J: TRBJ2-7; CDR3: ASSPQLGATAYEQY
V: TRBV7-2; size: .; J: TRBJ2-5; CDR3: ASSQGTGGTQY
V: TRBV11-3; size: .; J: TRBJ2-7; CDR3: ATPTSSYEQY